The rows below give T cell receptor beta chains drawn from one sample of a study of human T cells and chemical hapten exposure. A single record per CDR3 protein comes from TCRdb applying MiXCR to the RACE reads. This sample has about 380,000 distinct CDR3 sequences, with more than 4.5% found just once. This sample comprised whole blood, obtained in connection with sensitization to the hapten diphenylcyclopropenone (DPC). Receptors originate from a woman between 45 and 60 years old with alopecia areata. Some clones in this sample may be carry-over from other donors' samples. CDR3s include the opening cysteine and the closing phenylalanine or tryptophan. D genes are given only for firm matches. Rows give clone size only sometimes, using once, few, many, or a class for an expanded clone.

j_call v_call clone_size d_call cdr3_nt cdr3_aa
TRBJ1-5 TRBV24-1 many TRBD1 TGTGCCACCAGTGATGACAGGGCCGATTGGCCCCAGCATTTT CATSDDRADWPQHF
TRBJ1-2 TRBV6-1 few TRBD1 TGTGCCAGCAGTGATACCGGGACAGTCTATGGCTACACCTTC CASSDTGTVYGYTF
TRBJ1-1 TRBV29-1 many . TGCAGCGTTGTAGGGGGTTGGGACACTGAAGCTTTCTTT CSVVGGWDTEAFF
TRBJ2-5 TRBV7-2 many . TGTGCCAGCAGCTTTACAGGGACGAAGACCCAGTACTTC CASSFTGTKTQYF
TRBJ2-3 TRBV11-2 many . TGTGCCAGCAGCTCCCTCAGGGGAGAGGGTTTCGCAGATACGCAGTATTTT CASSSLRGEGFADTQYF
TRBJ2-2 TRBV10-2 many TRBD2 TGCGCCAGCAGCGGACTAGCGGGAGGAGCCGGGGAGCTGTTTTTT CASSGLAGGAGELFF
TRBJ2-7 TRBV7-2 many . TGTGCCAGCAGCCCGACTTCGGCCTCCTACGAGCAGTACTTC CASSPTSASYEQYF
TRBJ1-2 TRBV6-5 many . TGTGCCAGCAGGGCTCTAGAGGGCTACACCTTC CASRALEGYTF
TRBJ2-5 TRBV10-2 many . TGCGCCAGCAGTGAGTCGCGCCTAGGCCAAGAGACCCAGTACTTC CASSESRLGQETQYF
TRBJ2-4 TRBV7-9 many TRBD2 TGTGCCAGCAGCTTAGGGGGCGGGAGCGGAAACATTCAGTACTTC CASSLGGGSGNIQYF
TRBJ2-5 TRBV5-1 many . TGCGCCAGCAGCTTAGAGACAGTCCAAGAGACCCAGTACTTC CASSLETVQETQYF
TRBJ2-2 TRBV21-1 . . TGTGCCAGCAGCAAAGAACGGCTCTTTCAGGTGGAGCTGTTTTTT CASSKERLFQVELFF
TRBJ2-3 TRBV2 many . TGCGCCAGCAGCTTGGGAACGGAGCCAACGGATACGCAGTATTTT CASSLGTEPTDTQYF
TRBJ2-1 TRBV29-1 many TRBD2 TGCAGCGTTCCACTAGCGGGCTCCTACAATGAGCAGTTCTTC CSVPLAGSYNEQFF
TRBJ1-2 TRBV2 few TRBD1 TGTGCCAGCAGTGGGGACAGGGGCCTTTGGGGCTACACCTTC CASSGDRGLWGYTF
TRBJ2-2 TRBV7-2 few . TGTGCCAGCAGCCCGGGGGAAAACACCGGGGAGCTGTTTTTT CASSPGENTGELFF
TRBJ2-1 TRBV10-3 . . TGTGCCATCAGTGGGACTAACAATGAGCAGTTCTTC CAISGTNNEQFF
TRBJ2-1 TRBV7-8 few TRBD1 TGTGCCAGCAGCTCGACAGGGGGGCAGTTCTTC CASSSTGGQFF
TRBJ1-5 TRBV11-2 many . TGTGCCAGCAGTTTAGCCGCAGGGGATCAGCCCCAGCATTTT CASSLAAGDQPQHF
TRBJ2-2 TRBV5-6 many . TGTGCCAGCAGCTTGGGAGGGACGAACACCGGGGAGCTGTTTTTT CASSLGGTNTGELFF
TRBJ1-1 TRBV4-1 few . TGCGCCAGCAGCCACCCCACCGCAGGGATCGGGGAGAGCACTGAAGCTTTCTTT CASSHPTAGIGESTEAFF
TRBJ2-5 TRBV25-1 . . TGTGCCAGCAGTGAATCCCTCGTGGGCCAAGAGACCCAGTACTTC CASSESLVGQETQYF
TRBJ2-1 TRBV13 many . TGTGCCAGCAGCTCCCCGAAGGGTGAGCAGTTCTTC CASSSPKGEQFF
TRBJ2-3 TRBV9 many TRBD2 TGTGCCAGCAGCGCAAGCGGGACTAGCACAGATACGCAGTATTTT CASSASGTSTDTQYF
TRBJ2-6 TRBV3-1 many . TGTGCCAGCAGCCCAGACACCTCTGGGGCCAACGTCCTGACTTTC CASSPDTSGANVLTF
TRBJ1-2 TRBV5-1 many TRBD1 TGCGCCAGCAGCCCGGACGTCAGGGGGATCCCTAACTATGGCTACACCTTC CASSPDVRGIPNYGYTF
TRBJ1-5 TRBV20-1 few . TGCAGTGCTAGAGATGTAAATTCAGGGGGCAATCAGCCCCAGCATTTT CSARDVNSGGNQPQHF
TRBJ1-2 TRBV12-3/TRBV12-4 . . TGTGCCAGCAGTCCCCAGCTTAACTATGGCTACACCTTC CASSPQLNYGYTF
TRBJ2-2 TRBV27 many TRBD1 TGTGCCAGCAGACTCGACAGGGGTCGGACCGGGGAGCTGTTTTTT CASRLDRGRTGELFF
TRBJ2-5 TRBV5-4 few . TGTGCCAGCAGCTCCCAGAGTAGGGTAGAAACCCAGTACTTC CASSSQSRVETQYF
TRBJ2-7 TRBV4-2 many . TGTGCCAGCAGCCGCCAGATGCTAGCGGAGGGGGCCTACGAGCAGTACTTC CASSRQMLAEGAYEQYF
TRBJ1-6 TRBV11-2 . . TGTGCCAGCAGCTTGAAGGCCAATAATTCACCCCTCCACTTT CASSLKANNSPLHF
TRBJ2-7 TRBV5-4 . TRBD1 TGTGCCAGCAGCGAGGACAGGATCTACGAGCAGTACTTC CASSEDRIYEQYF
TRBJ2-5 TRBV2 many . TGTGCCAGCAGTGAATGGGGAGGAGAGACCCAGTACTTC CASSEWGGETQYF
TRBJ1-2 TRBV6-6 many . TGTGCCAGCAGTTATCCTAGACAGTCCTATGGCTACACCTTC CASSYPRQSYGYTF
TRBJ2-5 TRBV9 few . TGTGCCAGCAGCGTAGCCGCCGGGGAGACCCAGTACTTC CASSVAAGETQYF
TRBJ1-4 TRBV18 . TRBD1 TGTGCCAGCTCTTCTCTCCCTCCGGGACAGTACCTTACAACTAATGAAAAACTGTTTTTT CASSSLPPGQYLTTNEKLFF
TRBJ2-2 TRBV20-1 many TRBD2 TGCAGTGCTAGATCCCCAGCGGGACCTTCTAGTGGGGAGCTGTTTTTT CSARSPAGPSSGELFF
TRBJ2-7 TRBV28 few . TGTGCCAGCAGTTTAACGGGAACAGACTACGAGCAGTACTTC CASSLTGTDYEQYF